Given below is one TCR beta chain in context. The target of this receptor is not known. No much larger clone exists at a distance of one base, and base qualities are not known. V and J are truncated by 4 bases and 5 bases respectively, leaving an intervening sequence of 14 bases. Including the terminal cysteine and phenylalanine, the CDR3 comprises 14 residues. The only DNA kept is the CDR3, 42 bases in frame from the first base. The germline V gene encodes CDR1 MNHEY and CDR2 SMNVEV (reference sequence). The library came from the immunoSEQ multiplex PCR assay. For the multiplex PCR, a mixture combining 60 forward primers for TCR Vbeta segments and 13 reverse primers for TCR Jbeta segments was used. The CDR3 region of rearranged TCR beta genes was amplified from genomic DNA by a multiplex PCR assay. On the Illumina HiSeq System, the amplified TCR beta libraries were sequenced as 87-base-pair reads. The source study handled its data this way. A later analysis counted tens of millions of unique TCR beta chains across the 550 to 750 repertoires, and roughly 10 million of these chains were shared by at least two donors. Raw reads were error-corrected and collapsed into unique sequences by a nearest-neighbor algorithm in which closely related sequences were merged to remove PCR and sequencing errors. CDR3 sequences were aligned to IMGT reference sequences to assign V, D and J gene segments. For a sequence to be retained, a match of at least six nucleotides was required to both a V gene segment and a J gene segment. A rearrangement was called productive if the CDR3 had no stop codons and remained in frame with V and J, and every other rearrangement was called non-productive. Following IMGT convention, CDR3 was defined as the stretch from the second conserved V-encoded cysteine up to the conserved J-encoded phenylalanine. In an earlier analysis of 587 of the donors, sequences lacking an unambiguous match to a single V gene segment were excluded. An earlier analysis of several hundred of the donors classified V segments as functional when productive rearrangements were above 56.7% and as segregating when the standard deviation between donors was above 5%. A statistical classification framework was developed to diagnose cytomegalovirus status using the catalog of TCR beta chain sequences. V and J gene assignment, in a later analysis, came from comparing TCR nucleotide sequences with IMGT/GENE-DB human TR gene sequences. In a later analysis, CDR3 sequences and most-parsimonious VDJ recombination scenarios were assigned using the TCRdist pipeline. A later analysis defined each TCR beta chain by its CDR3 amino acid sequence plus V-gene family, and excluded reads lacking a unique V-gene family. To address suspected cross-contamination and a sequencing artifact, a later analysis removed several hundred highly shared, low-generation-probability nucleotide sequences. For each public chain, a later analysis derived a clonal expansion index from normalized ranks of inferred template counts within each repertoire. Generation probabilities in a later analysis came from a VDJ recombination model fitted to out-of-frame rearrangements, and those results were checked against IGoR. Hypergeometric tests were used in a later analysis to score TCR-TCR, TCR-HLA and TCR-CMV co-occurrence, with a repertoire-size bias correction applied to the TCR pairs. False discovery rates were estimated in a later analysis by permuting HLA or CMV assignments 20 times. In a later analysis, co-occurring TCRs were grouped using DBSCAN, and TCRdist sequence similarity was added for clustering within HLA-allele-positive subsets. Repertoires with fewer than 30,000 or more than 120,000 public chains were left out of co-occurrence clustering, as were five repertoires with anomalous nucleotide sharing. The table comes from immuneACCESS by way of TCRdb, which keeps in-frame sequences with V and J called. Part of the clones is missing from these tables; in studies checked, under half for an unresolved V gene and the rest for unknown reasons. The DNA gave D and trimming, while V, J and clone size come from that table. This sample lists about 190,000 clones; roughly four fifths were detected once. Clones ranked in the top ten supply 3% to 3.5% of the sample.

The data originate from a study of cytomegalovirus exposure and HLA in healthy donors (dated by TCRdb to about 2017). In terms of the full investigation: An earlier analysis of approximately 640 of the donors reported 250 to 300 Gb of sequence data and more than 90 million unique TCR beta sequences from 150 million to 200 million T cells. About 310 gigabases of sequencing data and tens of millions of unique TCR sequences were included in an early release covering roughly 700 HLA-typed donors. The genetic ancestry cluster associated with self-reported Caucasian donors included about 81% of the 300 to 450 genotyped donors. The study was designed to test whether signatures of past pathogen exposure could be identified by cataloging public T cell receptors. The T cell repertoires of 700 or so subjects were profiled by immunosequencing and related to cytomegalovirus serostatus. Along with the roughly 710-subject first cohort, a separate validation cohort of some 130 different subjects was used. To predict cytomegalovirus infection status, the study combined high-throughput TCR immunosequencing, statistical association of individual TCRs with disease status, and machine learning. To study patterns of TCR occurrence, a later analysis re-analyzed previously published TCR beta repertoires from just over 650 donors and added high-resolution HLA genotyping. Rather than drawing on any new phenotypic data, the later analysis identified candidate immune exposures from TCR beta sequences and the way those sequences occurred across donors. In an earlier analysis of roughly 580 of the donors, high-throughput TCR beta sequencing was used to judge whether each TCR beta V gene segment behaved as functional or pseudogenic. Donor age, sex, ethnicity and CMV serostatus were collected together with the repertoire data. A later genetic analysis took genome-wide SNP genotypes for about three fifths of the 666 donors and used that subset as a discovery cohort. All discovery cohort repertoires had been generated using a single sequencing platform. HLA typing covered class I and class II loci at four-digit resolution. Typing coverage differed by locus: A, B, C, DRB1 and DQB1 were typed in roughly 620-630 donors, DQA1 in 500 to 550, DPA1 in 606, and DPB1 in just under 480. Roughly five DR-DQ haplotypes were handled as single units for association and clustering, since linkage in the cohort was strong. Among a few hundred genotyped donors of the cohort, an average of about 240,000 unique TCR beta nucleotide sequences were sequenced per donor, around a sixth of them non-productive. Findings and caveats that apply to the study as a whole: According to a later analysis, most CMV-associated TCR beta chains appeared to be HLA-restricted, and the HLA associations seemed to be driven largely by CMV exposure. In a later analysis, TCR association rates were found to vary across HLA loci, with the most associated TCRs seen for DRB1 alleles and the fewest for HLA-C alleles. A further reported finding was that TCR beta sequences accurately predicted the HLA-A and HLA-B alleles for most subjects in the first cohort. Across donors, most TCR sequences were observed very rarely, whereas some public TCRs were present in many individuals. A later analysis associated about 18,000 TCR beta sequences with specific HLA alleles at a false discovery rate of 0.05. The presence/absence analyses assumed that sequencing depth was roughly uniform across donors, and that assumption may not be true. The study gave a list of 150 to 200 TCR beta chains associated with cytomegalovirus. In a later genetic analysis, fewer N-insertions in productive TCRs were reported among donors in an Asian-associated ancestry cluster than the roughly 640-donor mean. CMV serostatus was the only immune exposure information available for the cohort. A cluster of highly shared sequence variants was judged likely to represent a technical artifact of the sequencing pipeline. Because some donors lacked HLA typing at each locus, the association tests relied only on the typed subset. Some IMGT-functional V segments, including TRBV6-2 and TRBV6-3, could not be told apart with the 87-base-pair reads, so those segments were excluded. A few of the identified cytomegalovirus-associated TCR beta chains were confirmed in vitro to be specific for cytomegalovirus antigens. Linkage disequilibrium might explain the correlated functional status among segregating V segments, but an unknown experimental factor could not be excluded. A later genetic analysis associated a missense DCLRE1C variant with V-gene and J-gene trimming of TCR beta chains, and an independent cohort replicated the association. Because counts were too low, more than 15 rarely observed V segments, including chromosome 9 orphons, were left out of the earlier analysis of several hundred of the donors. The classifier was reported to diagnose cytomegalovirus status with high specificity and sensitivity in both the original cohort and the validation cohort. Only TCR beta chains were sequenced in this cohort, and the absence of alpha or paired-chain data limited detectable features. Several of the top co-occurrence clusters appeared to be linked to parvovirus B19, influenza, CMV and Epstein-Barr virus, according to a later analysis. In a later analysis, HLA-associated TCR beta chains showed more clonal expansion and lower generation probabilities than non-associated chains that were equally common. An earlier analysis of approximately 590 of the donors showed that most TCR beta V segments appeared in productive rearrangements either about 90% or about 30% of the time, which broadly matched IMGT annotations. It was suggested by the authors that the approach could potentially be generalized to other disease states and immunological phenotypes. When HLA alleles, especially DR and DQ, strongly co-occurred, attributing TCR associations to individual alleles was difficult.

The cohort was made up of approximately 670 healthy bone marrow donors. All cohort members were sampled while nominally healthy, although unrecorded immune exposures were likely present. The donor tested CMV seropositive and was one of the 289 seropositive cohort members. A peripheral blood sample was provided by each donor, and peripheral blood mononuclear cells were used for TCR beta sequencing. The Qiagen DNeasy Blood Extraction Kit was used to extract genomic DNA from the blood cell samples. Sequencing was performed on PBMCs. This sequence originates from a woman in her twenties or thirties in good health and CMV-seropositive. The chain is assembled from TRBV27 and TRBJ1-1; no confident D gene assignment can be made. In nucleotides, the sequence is TGTGCCAGCAGTTCCAATGCTAGGGAGACTGAAGCTTTCTTT. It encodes CASSSNARETEAFF.